The clone carrying this TCR beta chain appeared a few times. As yet, its antigen is unknown. The CDR3 runs to 13 residues. Germline-derived CDR1 and CDR2 are SGHRS and YFSETQ. Trimming stripped 5 bases from V and 0 bases from J, with 9 bases between. At sampling all donors were nominally healthy, likely with unrecorded immune exposures. This sample was taken from a study of cytomegalovirus exposure and HLA in healthy donors. Study-level background: Genetic ancestry analysis placed more than 80% of the 350 to 500 donors that were genotyped in the Caucasian-associated cluster. General study findings and limits: Highest at DRB1 and lowest at HLA-C, TCR association rates differed among HLA loci in a later analysis.

The PCR employed 60 Vbeta primers together with 13 Jbeta primers. Original handling: In a later analysis, of 84 million or so unique beta chains, 9 million to 11 million appeared in at least two donors. Repertoires were generated with immunoSEQ multiplex PCR, while TCRdb's copy carries only in-frame clones and drops some. The V and J calls and clone size were taken over from that table, and D and trimming were inferred from the DNA. Among about 120,000 clones, about 8.6% were seen once, and the ten largest hold around 5.8%. The chain combines TRBV5-1 with TRBJ2-7, with D uncertain. The sequence derives from a woman aged 40 to 50 in good health and CMV-seropositive. Material for sequencing was PBMCs. The CDR3 DNA sequence: TGCGCCAGCAGTACGTGGAGCTCCTACGAGCAGTACTTC. This codes for CASSTWSSYEQYF. The full variable domain, its missing parts supplied by reference TRBV5-1 and TRBJ2-7, is KAGVTQTPRYLIKTRGQQVTLSCSPISGHRSVSWYQQTPGQGLQFLFEYFSETQRNKGNFPGRFSGRQFSNSRSEMNVSTLELGDSALYLCASSTWSSYEQYFGPGTRLTVT.